This T cell receptor beta chain derives from a study of early T cells in non-severe SARS-CoV-2 infection. TCRdb reprocessed the 5' RACE reads with MiXCR, giving one entry per CDR3 protein. The table records about 50,000 distinct CDR3 sequences, roughly 16% of them present only once. Germline loops: CDR1 SGHVS, CDR2 FQNEAQ. The ends were cut back, 2 bases at V and 3 bases at J, with 11 bases in the middle. The length of the CDR3 is 14 residues. The TCR originated in an adult who was a healthcare worker with PCR-confirmed SARS-CoV-2 infection or an uninfected control (not recorded which). This sample comprised whole blood, obtained at baseline. The V call is TRBV7-8, the J call TRBJ2-7, with unresolved D. The CDR3 coding sequence is TGTGCCAGCAGCTTATCCGGTTATGTCTACGAGCAGTACTTC. Translation: CASSLSGYVYEQYF. Using reference TRBV7-8 and TRBJ2-7 for the parts outside the CDR3, the full variable domain is GAGVSQSPRYKVAKRGQDVALRCDPISGHVSLFWYQQALGQGPEFLTYFQNEAQLDKSGLPSDRFFAERPEGSVSTLKIQRTQQEDSAVYLCASSLSGYVYEQYFGPGTRLTVT.